Listed below are T cell receptor beta chains from one sample, sequenced in a study of cytomegalovirus exposure and HLA in healthy donors. Only in-frame clones appear in the TCRdb table, and some are missing; sequencing was by immunoSEQ multiplex PCR. This table has some 190,000 clones, roughly 87% appearing once. Sequenced material: PBMCs. Receptors originate from a middle-aged man in good health and CMV-seronegative. Each CDR3 is given with its conserved first and last residue. The order of the fields is V gene, D gene, J gene, clone size, CDR3 protein, CDR3 DNA. The D gene is left open where the match is weak. Clone size is not always given. Where it is, it says once, few, many or a class for expanded clones.

v_gene: TRBV18
d_gene: .
j_gene: TRBJ1-5
abundance: .
CDR3aa: CASSLQGRNQPQHF
CDR3nt: TGTGCCAGCTCACTACAGGGCCGCAATCAGCCCCAGCATTTT

v_gene: TRBV9
d_gene: .
j_gene: TRBJ1-1
abundance: few
CDR3aa: CASSQTQGYFTEAFF
CDR3nt: TGTGCCAGCAGCCAGACCCAGGGTTATTTCACTGAAGCTTTCTTT

v_gene: TRBV11-3
d_gene: .
j_gene: TRBJ2-7
abundance: .
CDR3aa: CASSTGSNYEQYF
CDR3nt: TGTGCCAGCAGTACGGGGTCAAATTACGAGCAGTACTTC

v_gene: TRBV30
d_gene: TRBD1
j_gene: TRBJ1-1
abundance: .
CDR3aa: CAWRRTGGEGTEAFF
CDR3nt: TGTGCCTGGAGGCGGACAGGGGGCGAGGGCACTGAAGCTTTCTTT

v_gene: TRBV14
d_gene: .
j_gene: TRBJ1-1
abundance: once
CDR3aa: CASSRTGTSEAFF
CDR3nt: TGTGCCAGCAGCCGAACAGGGACGTCTGAAGCTTTCTTT

v_gene: TRBV5-1
d_gene: .
j_gene: TRBJ2-1
abundance: .
CDR3aa: CASSLGDGQPISSSYNEQFF
CDR3nt: TGCGCCAGCAGCTTGGGGGACGGACAGCCCATCTCGAGCTCCTACAATGAGCAGTTCTTC

v_gene: TRBV7-9
d_gene: TRBD1
j_gene: TRBJ1-6
abundance: .
CDR3aa: CASSTDRDNSPLHF
CDR3nt: TGTGCCAGCAGCACAGACAGGGATAATTCACCCCTCCACTTT

v_gene: TRBV19
d_gene: .
j_gene: TRBJ2-4
abundance: .
CDR3aa: CASIDRARNIQYF
CDR3nt: TGTGCCAGTATAGATCGAGCCCGAAACATTCAGTACTTC

v_gene: TRBV2
d_gene: .
j_gene: TRBJ1-4
abundance: .
CDR3aa: CASSESGGPNEKLFF
CDR3nt: TGTGCCAGCAGTGAAAGCGGGGGGCCGAATGAAAAACTGTTTTTT

v_gene: TRBV18
d_gene: .
j_gene: TRBJ2-1
abundance: .
CDR3aa: CASSPLTPDRPNNEQFF
CDR3nt: TGTGCCAGCTCACCACTCACTCCCGACAGGCCCAACAATGAGCAGTTCTTC

v_gene: TRBV6-5
d_gene: .
j_gene: TRBJ1-5
abundance: .
CDR3aa: CASIVGQPSNQPQHF
CDR3nt: TGTGCCAGCATTGTCGGACAGCCCAGCAATCAGCCCCAGCATTTT

v_gene: TRBV30
d_gene: .
j_gene: TRBJ1-4
abundance: .
CDR3aa: CAWNRQGREKLFF
CDR3nt: TGTGCCTGGAACCGGCAGGGTCGGGAAAAACTGTTTTTT

v_gene: TRBV9
d_gene: TRBD2
j_gene: TRBJ2-5
abundance: .
CDR3aa: CASSVRASGTRETQYF
CDR3nt: TGTGCCAGCAGCGTAAGGGCTAGCGGGACCAGGGAGACCCAGTACTTC

v_gene: TRBV28
d_gene: TRBD1
j_gene: TRBJ2-3
abundance: few
CDR3aa: CASTYHRDRGHPGHTDTQYF
CDR3nt: TGTGCCAGCACTTACCATCGGGACAGGGGACACCCAGGACACACAGATACGCAGTATTTT

v_gene: TRBV4-2
d_gene: .
j_gene: TRBJ1-6
abundance: few
CDR3aa: CASSQDYRNSPLHF
CDR3nt: TGTGCCAGCAGCCAAGATTACCGGAATTCACCCCTCCACTTT

v_gene: TRBV30
d_gene: TRBD2
j_gene: TRBJ2-7
abundance: .
CDR3aa: CAWSEGLAGNEQYF
CDR3nt: TGTGCCTGGAGTGAGGGACTAGCGGGAAACGAGCAGTACTTC

v_gene: TRBV11-2
d_gene: .
j_gene: TRBJ2-7
abundance: .
CDR3aa: CASSLLGTGFMMEQYF
CDR3nt: TGTGCCAGCAGCTTATTGGGAACAGGGTTCATGATGGAGCAGTACTTC

v_gene: TRBV27
d_gene: .
j_gene: TRBJ1-2
abundance: .
CDR3aa: CASSHTTRGYGYTF
CDR3nt: TGTGCCAGCAGCCATACCACAAGGGGCTATGGCTACACCTTC

v_gene: TRBV4-3
d_gene: .
j_gene: TRBJ1-2
abundance: few
CDR3aa: CASSQDRGANYGYTF
CDR3nt: TGCGCCAGCAGCCAAGATCGCGGGGCGAACTATGGCTACACCTTC

v_gene: TRBV27
d_gene: .
j_gene: TRBJ2-7
abundance: .
CDR3aa: CASTGGGGHEQYF
CDR3nt: TGTGCCAGCACCGGGGGAGGGGGGCACGAGCAGTACTTC

v_gene: TRBV11-3
d_gene: .
j_gene: TRBJ2-2
abundance: .
CDR3aa: CASSRGTGELFF
CDR3nt: TGTGCCAGCAGCCGGGGGACCGGGGAGCTGTTTTTT

v_gene: TRBV19
d_gene: TRBD2
j_gene: TRBJ2-5
abundance: .
CDR3aa: CASSNGGLGETQYF
CDR3nt: TGTGCCAGTTCAAACGGGGGGTTGGGAGAGACCCAGTACTTC

v_gene: TRBV29-1
d_gene: .
j_gene: TRBJ2-1
abundance: once
CDR3aa: CSVEPQAGEQFF
CDR3nt: TGCAGCGTTGAGCCACAAGCGGGCGAGCAGTTCTTC

v_gene: TRBV7-9
d_gene: .
j_gene: TRBJ1-4
abundance: .
CDR3aa: CASSFDSQKLFF
CDR3nt: TGTGCCAGCAGCTTTGACAGTCAAAAACTGTTTTTT

v_gene: TRBV10-3
d_gene: .
j_gene: TRBJ2-7
abundance: few
CDR3aa: CAISESIVPRPSYEQYF
CDR3nt: TGTGCCATCAGTGAGTCGATAGTACCACGTCCGTCCTACGAGCAGTACTTC

v_gene: TRBV12-5
d_gene: .
j_gene: TRBJ1-1
abundance: .
CDR3aa: CASGLVLTPGYTEAFF
CDR3nt: TGTGCTAGTGGTTTGGTACTAACGCCTGGGTACACTGAAGCTTTCTTT

v_gene: TRBV6-5
d_gene: .
j_gene: TRBJ1-1
abundance: .
CDR3aa: CASSYRLGGSNTEAFF
CDR3nt: TGTGCCAGCAGTTACCGACTTGGGGGCTCGAACACTGAAGCTTTCTTT

v_gene: TRBV4-2
d_gene: TRBD1
j_gene: TRBJ2-1
abundance: .
CDR3aa: CASSLSDRDLLNEQFF
CDR3nt: TGTGCCAGCAGCCTATCGGACAGGGACCTATTGAATGAGCAGTTCTTC

v_gene: TRBV30
d_gene: .
j_gene: TRBJ2-3
abundance: once
CDR3aa: CAWTLASTDTQYF
CDR3nt: TGTGCCTGGACCCTAGCTAGCACAGATACGCAGTATTTT

v_gene: TRBV7-8
d_gene: TRBD2
j_gene: TRBJ2-7
abundance: .
CDR3aa: CASSVGTSGRGYEQYF
CDR3nt: TGTGCCAGCAGCGTAGGGACTAGCGGGAGGGGCTACGAGCAGTACTTC

v_gene: TRBV28
d_gene: .
j_gene: TRBJ1-2
abundance: .
CDR3aa: CASTTPGPNIRGYTF
CDR3nt: TGTGCCAGTACGACTCCCGGCCCCAACATTCGGGGCTACACCTTC

v_gene: TRBV10-1
d_gene: .
j_gene: TRBJ1-4
abundance: .
CDR3aa: CASSAGTTNEKLFF
CDR3nt: TGCGCCAGCAGTGCAGGGACAACTAATGAAAAACTGTTTTTT

v_gene: TRBV7-3
d_gene: .
j_gene: TRBJ1-1
abundance: .
CDR3aa: CASSLNPGRGNTEAFF
CDR3nt: TGTGCCAGCAGCTTAAATCCAGGCAGGGGAAACACTGAAGCTTTCTTT

v_gene: TRBV27
d_gene: TRBD1
j_gene: TRBJ1-6
abundance: .
CDR3aa: CAGSDRDSSYNSPLHF
CDR3nt: TGTGCCGGCAGTGACCGGGACAGCTCCTATAATTCACCCCTCCACTTT

v_gene: TRBV5-1
d_gene: .
j_gene: TRBJ2-3
abundance: .
CDR3aa: CASSLRTPAADTQYF
CDR3nt: TGCGCCAGCAGCCTCCGCACCCCCGCAGCAGATACGCAGTATTTT

v_gene: TRBV28
d_gene: TRBD2
j_gene: TRBJ2-3
abundance: .
CDR3aa: CASSLPYLTSANTQYF
CDR3nt: TGTGCCAGCAGTTTGCCTTACCTTACTAGCGCGAATACGCAGTATTTT

v_gene: TRBV7-9
d_gene: .
j_gene: TRBJ2-5
abundance: .
CDR3aa: CASSLGTGETQYF
CDR3nt: TGTGCCAGCAGCTTAGGGACGGGGGAGACCCAGTACTTC

v_gene: TRBV28
d_gene: TRBD1
j_gene: TRBJ2-7
abundance: .
CDR3aa: CASSSPGQGIYEQYF
CDR3nt: TGTGCCAGCAGTTCCCCGGGACAGGGGATCTACGAGCAGTACTTC

v_gene: TRBV7-2
d_gene: .
j_gene: TRBJ1-1
abundance: .
CDR3aa: CASSLQGSTEAFF
CDR3nt: TGTGCCAGCAGCTTACAGGGATCGACTGAAGCTTTCTTT

v_gene: TRBV12-5
d_gene: .
j_gene: TRBJ1-1
abundance: .
CDR3aa: CASGYSERTEAFF
CDR3nt: TGTGCTAGTGGTTACAGTGAACGCACTGAAGCTTTCTTT

v_gene: TRBV7-6
d_gene: .
j_gene: TRBJ1-1
abundance: .
CDR3aa: CASSSPPGWDTEAFF
CDR3nt: TGTGCCAGCAGCTCCCCCCCGGGTTGGGACACTGAAGCTTTCTTT

v_gene: TRBV5-8
d_gene: TRBD1
j_gene: TRBJ1-2
abundance: .
CDR3aa: CASIEFRGRDHGYTF
CDR3nt: TGTGCCAGCATCGAATTCAGGGGGCGCGACCATGGCTACACCTTC

v_gene: TRBV4-3
d_gene: .
j_gene: TRBJ2-7
abundance: .
CDR3aa: CASSQGPLTGRYEQYF
CDR3nt: TGCGCCAGCAGCCAAGGTCCGCTTACTGGGCGTTACGAGCAGTACTTC

v_gene: TRBV28
d_gene: TRBD1
j_gene: TRBJ1-3
abundance: .
CDR3aa: CASSQRGTASGNTIYF
CDR3nt: TGTGCCAGCAGTCAACGTGGGACAGCCTCTGGAAACACCATATATTTT

v_gene: TRBV27
d_gene: .
j_gene: TRBJ2-5
abundance: once
CDR3aa: CASRGLQGRTLKTQYF
CDR3nt: TGTGCCAGCCGTGGGCTACAGGGGAGGACATTAAAGACCCAGTACTTC

v_gene: TRBV19
d_gene: .
j_gene: TRBJ2-2
abundance: .
CDR3aa: CASSMPGTLTGELFF
CDR3nt: TGTGCCAGTAGTATGCCCGGGACACTGACCGGGGAGCTGTTTTTT

v_gene: TRBV5-1
d_gene: TRBD2
j_gene: TRBJ2-1
abundance: .
CDR3aa: CASSLGASGGRRNEQFF
CDR3nt: TGCGCCAGCAGCTTGGGGGCTAGCGGGGGGCGAAGGAATGAGCAGTTCTTC

v_gene: TRBV6-5
d_gene: .
j_gene: TRBJ1-1
abundance: once
CDR3aa: CASSYEMRDTEAFF
CDR3nt: TGTGCCAGCAGTTATGAGATGAGGGACACTGAAGCTTTCTTT

v_gene: TRBV7-3
d_gene: .
j_gene: TRBJ2-3
abundance: .
CDR3aa: CASSSSSSELLHTQYF
CDR3nt: TGTGCCAGCAGCTCCTCCTCTAGCGAGCTGTTGCATACGCAGTATTTT

v_gene: TRBV6-6
d_gene: .
j_gene: TRBJ1-4
abundance: .
CDR3aa: CASSSRRGSTNEKLFF
CDR3nt: TGTGCCAGCAGTTCAAGACGGGGTTCAACTAATGAAAAACTGTTTTTT

v_gene: TRBV6-5
d_gene: .
j_gene: TRBJ1-1
abundance: .
CDR3aa: CASSFEGPPTNTEAFF
CDR3nt: TGTGCCAGCAGTTTCGAGGGCCCCCCTACGAACACTGAAGCTTTCTTT

v_gene: TRBV9
d_gene: .
j_gene: TRBJ1-1
abundance: .
CDR3aa: CASSAGRPSNTEAFF
CDR3nt: TGTGCCAGCAGCGCAGGGAGGCCCTCGAACACTGAAGCTTTCTTT

v_gene: TRBV11-2
d_gene: TRBD2
j_gene: TRBJ2-5
abundance: .
CDR3aa: CASSLGGGAGGETQYF
CDR3nt: TGTGCCAGCAGCTTAGGGGGAGGAGCGGGGGGGGAGACCCAGTACTTC

v_gene: TRBV21-1
d_gene: .
j_gene: TRBJ1-6
abundance: .
CDR3aa: CASSKRGQVSSYNSPLHF
CDR3nt: TGTGCCAGCAGCAAAAGGGGACAGGTGAGCTCCTATAATTCACCCCTCCACTTT

v_gene: TRBV4-3
d_gene: TRBD1
j_gene: TRBJ2-3
abundance: .
CDR3aa: CASSQDRGPWTDTQYF
CDR3nt: TGCGCCAGCAGCCAAGACAGGGGGCCCTGGACAGATACGCAGTATTTT

v_gene: TRBV19
d_gene: TRBD2
j_gene: TRBJ2-3
abundance: .
CDR3aa: CASSDGGSTDTQYF
CDR3nt: TGTGCCAGTAGCGACGGGGGGAGCACAGATACGCAGTATTTT

v_gene: TRBV6-5
d_gene: TRBD1
j_gene: TRBJ2-1
abundance: .
CDR3aa: CASKGQYEQFF
CDR3nt: TGTGCCAGTAAGGGACAGTATGAGCAGTTCTTC